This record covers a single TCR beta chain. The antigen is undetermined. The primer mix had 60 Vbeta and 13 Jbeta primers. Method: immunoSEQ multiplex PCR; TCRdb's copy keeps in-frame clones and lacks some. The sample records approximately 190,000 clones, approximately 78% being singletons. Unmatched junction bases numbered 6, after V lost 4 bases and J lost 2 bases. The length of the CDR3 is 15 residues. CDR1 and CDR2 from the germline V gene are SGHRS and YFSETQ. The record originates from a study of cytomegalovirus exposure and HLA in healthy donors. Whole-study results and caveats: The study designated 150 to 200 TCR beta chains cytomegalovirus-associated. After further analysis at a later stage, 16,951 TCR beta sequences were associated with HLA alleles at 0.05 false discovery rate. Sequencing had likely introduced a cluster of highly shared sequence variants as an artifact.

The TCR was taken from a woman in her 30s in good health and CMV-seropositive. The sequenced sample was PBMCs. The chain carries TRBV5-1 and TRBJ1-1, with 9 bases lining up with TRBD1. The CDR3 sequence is CASSAGDRVNTEAFF. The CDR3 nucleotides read TGCGCCAGCAGCGCCGGGGACAGGGTCAACACTGAAGCTTTCTTT.